This T cell receptor (beta chain) was sequenced in a study of OX40 agonist ivuxolimab in advanced cancers. Study outcomes and limitations: Individuals who were partial responders at 0.1-3.0 mg/kg had clonal expansion that ranked among the lowest.

The V segment lost 5 bases and the J segment 5 bases; nucleotides outside the gene matches: 3. The CDR3 is 13 residues long. The germline V gene has CDR1 SGHAT and CDR2 FQNNGV. Measured with immunoSEQ multiplex PCR; TCRdb has only the in-frame clones, and not every one. Of about 97,000 clones listed, about nine tenths are singletons. Only one count was recorded for this clone. The target antigen is unknown. V gene TRBV11-2 combines with J gene TRBJ2-5, with TRBD1 identical over 9 bases. This receptor was obtained from an adult with an advanced solid tumor such as melanoma, head and neck, liver or kidney cancer. The material was CD4+ or CD8+ T cells sorted from blood, obtained in a trial of the OX40 agonist ivuxolimab. The CDR3 DNA sequence: TGTGCCAGCAGCACAGGGGGCAGGGAGACCCAGTACTTC. It yields the protein CASSTGGRETQYF.